The following is a TCR beta chain sequence with its context. The entry originates in a study of technical replicates of blood from a few donors. This CDR3 spans 15 amino acids. Trimming shortened V by 6 bases and J by 5 bases, and 17 bases separated the two germline ends. The V gene's germline CDR1 is LNHDA and CDR2 SQIVND (reference sequence). Produced via immunoSEQ multiplex PCR; TCRdb's table is partial and in-frame only. The sample carries 45,000 to 55,000 clones, more than 95% recorded once. The source of this sequence is a human donor in good health. The specimen sequenced was T cells isolated from PBMCs. V gene TRBV19 combines with J gene TRBJ2-1; D possibly corresponds to TRBD2 (5 bases). The CDR3 here is CASSQRSYNNNEQFF. For the CDR3, the DNA is TGTGCCAGTAGCCAGCGGAGCTATAACAACAATGAGCAGTTCTTC.